This T cell receptor beta chain was recorded in a study of regulatory and conventional T cells in RAG deficiency. Study-wide results and limits: Shorter CDR3s in all patient subsets; >80% Treg-Tconv overlap in Omenn. Treg unique TCR beta sequences were approximately 95-fold fewer in Omenn syndrome and CID/AS patients than controls. Shannon entropy was markedly lower and Simpson indices higher in RAG-deficient patients than control T-cell subsets.

The sorted conventional CD4+ T cells were CD25-low and CD127-high, with genomic DNA sequenced. Comment on this clone: Its antigen is not identified.

Some clones are missing from TCRdb's copy, which holds only in-frame ones; the method was immunoSEQ multiplex PCR. Of about 46,000 clones in the sample, 90% were seen once. This CDR3 is 15 amino acids long. In germline, CDR1 is MNHNS, CDR2 SASEGT. The V gene lost 11 bases and the J gene lost 2 bases, with 19 bases spanning the gap. The sample was also reused in another study, on regulatory T cells. From that paper: The PCR used 52 TRBV and 13 TRBJ primers. Skewed V and J usage and few unique V-J pairs marked patient repertoires, most in Tregs.

Sequencing input: CD4+ effector T cells sorted from blood. This receptor was taken from a human donor in good health. The chain couples TRBV6-1 to TRBJ1-5, with D tentatively TRBD1 (5 bases). In nucleotides, the CDR3 is TGTGCCGCCCGGTTGGGGGGGAGTCGCAATCAGCCCCAGCATTTT. Protein product: CAARLGGSRNQPQHF.